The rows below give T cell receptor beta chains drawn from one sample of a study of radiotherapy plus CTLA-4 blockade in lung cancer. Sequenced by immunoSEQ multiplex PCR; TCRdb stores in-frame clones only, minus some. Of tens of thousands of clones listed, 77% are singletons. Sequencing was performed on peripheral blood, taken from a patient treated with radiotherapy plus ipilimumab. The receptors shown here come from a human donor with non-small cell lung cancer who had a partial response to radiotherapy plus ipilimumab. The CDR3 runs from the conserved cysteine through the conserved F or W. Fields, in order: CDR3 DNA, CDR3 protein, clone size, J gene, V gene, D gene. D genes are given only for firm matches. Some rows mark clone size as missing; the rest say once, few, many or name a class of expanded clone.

CDR3nt: TGTGCCAGCAGCGTAGGGGCAGGTAATAGTCCGTACTATGGCTACACCTTC
CDR3aa: CASSVGAGNSPYYGYTF
abundance: few
j_gene: TRBJ1-2
v_gene: TRBV9
d_gene: .

CDR3nt: TGCGCCAGCAGCTTGTCCGGGGAGACCCAGTACTTC
CDR3aa: CASSLSGETQYF
abundance: .
j_gene: TRBJ2-5
v_gene: TRBV5-1
d_gene: .

CDR3nt: TGTGCCAGCAGCCAAGATGTTGGCGGGGGGGCCGGCACAGATACGCAGTATTTT
CDR3aa: CASSQDVGGGAGTDTQYF
abundance: few
j_gene: TRBJ2-3
v_gene: TRBV4-2
d_gene: TRBD2

CDR3nt: TGTGCCAGCATTCTGACAGACGAATTCAATCAGCCCCAGCATTTT
CDR3aa: CASILTDEFNQPQHF
abundance: .
j_gene: TRBJ1-5
v_gene: TRBV6-1
d_gene: .

CDR3nt: TGTGCCAGCAGCTTGCCGTCCCCGGTTCTAAGCCCTGAAGCTTTCTTT
CDR3aa: CASSLPSPVLSPEAFF
abundance: .
j_gene: TRBJ1-1
v_gene: TRBV5-6
d_gene: .

CDR3nt: TGTGCCAGCAGCTTACTAGCGGGCGGCACAGATACGCAGTATTTT
CDR3aa: CASSLLAGGTDTQYF
abundance: once
j_gene: TRBJ2-3
v_gene: TRBV7-3
d_gene: TRBD2

CDR3nt: TGTGCCAGCAGTTCTGTCGGGGACAACTACAATGAGCAGTTCTTC
CDR3aa: CASSSVGDNYNEQFF
abundance: .
j_gene: TRBJ2-1
v_gene: TRBV28
d_gene: .

CDR3nt: TGTGCCAGCAGCCCGGACAGGGGGGTTAATTCACCCCTCCACTTT
CDR3aa: CASSPDRGVNSPLHF
abundance: .
j_gene: TRBJ1-6
v_gene: TRBV5-6
d_gene: TRBD1

CDR3nt: TGTGCCAGCCTAGCACGGACTAGCGGAACCGGGGAGCTGTTTTTT
CDR3aa: CASLARTSGTGELFF
abundance: .
j_gene: TRBJ2-2
v_gene: TRBV2
d_gene: TRBD2

CDR3nt: TGTGCCAGCAGCTTAGTAAAGGGGAACTCCTACAATGAGCAGTTCTTC
CDR3aa: CASSLVKGNSYNEQFF
abundance: few
j_gene: TRBJ2-1
v_gene: TRBV13
d_gene: .

CDR3nt: TGCGCCAGCAACATCCGGGACAACCCCTATGGCTACACCTTC
CDR3aa: CASNIRDNPYGYTF
abundance: .
j_gene: TRBJ1-2
v_gene: TRBV4-1
d_gene: .

CDR3nt: TGCGCCAGCAGCCAAGGGTGGTATGGCGGGAGCTCCTACGAGCAGTACTTC
CDR3aa: CASSQGWYGGSSYEQYF
abundance: few
j_gene: TRBJ2-7
v_gene: TRBV4-3
d_gene: TRBD2

CDR3nt: TGTGCCAGTAGTAAGGACAGGGCGGACATTCAGTACTTC
CDR3aa: CASSKDRADIQYF
abundance: .
j_gene: TRBJ2-4
v_gene: TRBV19
d_gene: TRBD1

CDR3nt: TGTGCCAGCAGTGACAGGGGAGAGTATGGCTACACCTTC
CDR3aa: CASSDRGEYGYTF
abundance: .
j_gene: TRBJ1-2
v_gene: TRBV2
d_gene: .

CDR3nt: TGTGCCAGCAGTGATCTCCGGGCCAGGGGGGATAATGAAAAACTGTTTTTT
CDR3aa: CASSDLRARGDNEKLFF
abundance: .
j_gene: TRBJ1-4
v_gene: TRBV2
d_gene: TRBD1

CDR3nt: TGTGCCTGGAGTCCCGGGGCGCGGGAGACAGATACGCAGTATTTT
CDR3aa: CAWSPGARETDTQYF
abundance: .
j_gene: TRBJ2-3
v_gene: TRBV30
d_gene: TRBD2

CDR3nt: TGTGCTAGTGGTTTGGTACAAGGACTAGCGGGGGCTCTTCAAGAGACCCAGTACTTC
CDR3aa: CASGLVQGLAGALQETQYF
abundance: .
j_gene: TRBJ2-5
v_gene: TRBV12-5
d_gene: TRBD2

CDR3nt: TGTGCCAGCAGTCCCGACAGGGCCTCCTACGAGCAGTACTTC
CDR3aa: CASSPDRASYEQYF
abundance: .
j_gene: TRBJ2-7
v_gene: TRBV7-3
d_gene: TRBD1

CDR3nt: TGTGCCAGCAAGGGCAGGGAAGAGACCCAGTACTTC
CDR3aa: CASKGREETQYF
abundance: .
j_gene: TRBJ2-5
v_gene: TRBV6-6
d_gene: .

CDR3nt: TGCAGCGTTGAGAGAAGCTACAATGAGCAGTTCTTC
CDR3aa: CSVERSYNEQFF
abundance: .
j_gene: TRBJ2-1
v_gene: TRBV29-1
d_gene: .

CDR3nt: TGCGCCAGCAGCGCGGGAGAGACCCAGTACTTC
CDR3aa: CASSAGETQYF
abundance: once
j_gene: TRBJ2-5
v_gene: TRBV5-1
d_gene: .

CDR3nt: TGTGCCAGCAGCCGTAGCGGGGGGGCCTTTTCCGGGGAGCTGTTTTTT
CDR3aa: CASSRSGGAFSGELFF
abundance: .
j_gene: TRBJ2-2
v_gene: TRBV7-6
d_gene: TRBD2

CDR3nt: TGTGCCAGCACTAAGACAGCGACCAACACTGAAGCTTTCTTT
CDR3aa: CASTKTATNTEAFF
abundance: .
j_gene: TRBJ1-1
v_gene: TRBV6-1
d_gene: .

CDR3nt: TGTGCCAGCAGCCCGGGGACAGGGGGAGGGACCGGGGAGCTGTTTTTT
CDR3aa: CASSPGTGGGTGELFF
abundance: many
j_gene: TRBJ2-2
v_gene: TRBV5-6
d_gene: TRBD1

CDR3nt: TGTGCCAGTACCGAGGGGGGGACTGTAAACACTGAAGCTTTCTTT
CDR3aa: CASTEGGTVNTEAFF
abundance: once
j_gene: TRBJ1-1
v_gene: TRBV19
d_gene: .

CDR3nt: TGTGCCAGCAGTGAAAGCGGGGGGCTAGATGGCTACACCTTC
CDR3aa: CASSESGGLDGYTF
abundance: .
j_gene: TRBJ1-2
v_gene: TRBV6-1
d_gene: .

CDR3nt: TGTGCCAGCAGCTTACTTCAAGAGACCCAGTACTTC
CDR3aa: CASSLLQETQYF
abundance: .
j_gene: TRBJ2-5
v_gene: TRBV11-2
d_gene: .

CDR3nt: TGTGCCAGCAGCAAAGAACTCTACGAGCAGTACTTC
CDR3aa: CASSKELYEQYF
abundance: .
j_gene: TRBJ2-7
v_gene: TRBV21-1
d_gene: .

CDR3nt: TGTGCCAGCAGCTTAGTCGCTAGCGGGGGCCAAGAGACCCAGTACTTC
CDR3aa: CASSLVASGGQETQYF
abundance: once
j_gene: TRBJ2-5
v_gene: TRBV7-2
d_gene: TRBD2

CDR3nt: TGTGCCTGGAGCGGACAGGGGAACCAGCCCCAGCATTTT
CDR3aa: CAWSGQGNQPQHF
abundance: .
j_gene: TRBJ1-5
v_gene: TRBV30
d_gene: TRBD1

CDR3nt: TGTGCCAGTAGGGGGCAGCATAGCAATCAGCCCCAGCATTTT
CDR3aa: CASRGQHSNQPQHF
abundance: .
j_gene: TRBJ1-5
v_gene: TRBV19
d_gene: .

CDR3nt: TGTGCCAGCAGCTCGGGGACATACCAACGATATGGCTACACCTTC
CDR3aa: CASSSGTYQRYGYTF
abundance: few
j_gene: TRBJ1-2
v_gene: TRBV7-3
d_gene: .

CDR3nt: TGTGCCAGTAGTATGGGGACAGGGTCCTCTGGAAACACCATATATTTT
CDR3aa: CASSMGTGSSGNTIYF
abundance: .
j_gene: TRBJ1-3
v_gene: TRBV19
d_gene: TRBD1

CDR3nt: TGTGCCAGCAGTGAAACGGCAGGGGACGAGCAGTACTTC
CDR3aa: CASSETAGDEQYF
abundance: .
j_gene: TRBJ2-7
v_gene: TRBV25-1
d_gene: .

CDR3nt: TGTGCCAGCAGTGTTGGGGGGACAGGGTGGCATCGAACTAATGAAAAACTGTTTTTT
CDR3aa: CASSVGGTGWHRTNEKLFF
abundance: .
j_gene: TRBJ1-4
v_gene: TRBV6-1
d_gene: TRBD1